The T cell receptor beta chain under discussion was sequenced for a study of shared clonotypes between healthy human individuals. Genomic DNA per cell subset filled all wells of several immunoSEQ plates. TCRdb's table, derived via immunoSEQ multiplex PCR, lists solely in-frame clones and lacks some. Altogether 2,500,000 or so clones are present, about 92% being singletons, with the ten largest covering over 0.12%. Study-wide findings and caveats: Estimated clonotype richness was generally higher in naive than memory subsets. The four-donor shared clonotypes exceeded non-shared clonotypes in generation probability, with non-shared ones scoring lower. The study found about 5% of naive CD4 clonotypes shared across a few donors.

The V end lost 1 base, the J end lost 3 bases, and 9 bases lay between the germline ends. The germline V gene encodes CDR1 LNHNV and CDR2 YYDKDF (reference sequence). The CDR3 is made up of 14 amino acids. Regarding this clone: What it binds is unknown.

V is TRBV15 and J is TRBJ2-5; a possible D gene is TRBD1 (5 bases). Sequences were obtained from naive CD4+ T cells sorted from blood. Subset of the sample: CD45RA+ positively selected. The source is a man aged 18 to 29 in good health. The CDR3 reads CATSRVGREETQYF. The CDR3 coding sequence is TGTGCCACCAGCAGAGTCGGCAGGGAAGAGACCCAGTACTTC. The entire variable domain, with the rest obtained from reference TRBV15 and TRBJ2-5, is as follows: DAMVIQNPRYQVTQFGKPVTLSCSQTLNHNVMYWYQQKSSQAPKLLFHYYDKDFNNEADTPDNFQSRRPNTSFCFLDIRSPGLGDTAMYLCATSRVGREETQYFGPGTRLLVL.